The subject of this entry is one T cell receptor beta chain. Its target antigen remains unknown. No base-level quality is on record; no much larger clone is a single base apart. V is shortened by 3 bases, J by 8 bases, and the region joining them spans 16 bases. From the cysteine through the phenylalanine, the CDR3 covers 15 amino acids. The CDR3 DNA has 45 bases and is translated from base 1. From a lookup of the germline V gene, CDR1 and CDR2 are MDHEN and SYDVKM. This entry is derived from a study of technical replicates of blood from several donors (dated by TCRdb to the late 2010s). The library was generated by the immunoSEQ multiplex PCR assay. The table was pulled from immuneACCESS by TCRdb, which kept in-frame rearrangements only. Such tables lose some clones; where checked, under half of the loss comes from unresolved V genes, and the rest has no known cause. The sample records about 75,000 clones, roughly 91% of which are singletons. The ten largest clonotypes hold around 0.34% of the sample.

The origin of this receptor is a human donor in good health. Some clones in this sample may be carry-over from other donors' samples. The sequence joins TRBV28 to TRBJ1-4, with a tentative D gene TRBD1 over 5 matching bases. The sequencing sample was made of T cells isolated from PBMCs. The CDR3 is CASSLIRGGREKLFF. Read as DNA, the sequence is TGTGCCAGCAGTTTGATTCGGGGGGGAAGGGAAAAACTGTTTTTT.